The 15 T cell receptor beta chains given below trace back to one sample, sequenced in a study of blood T cells in healthy people across ages. The use of a sample-barcoded 5' primer and a J-beta primer mix characterized a second PCR of roughly 7 to 12 cycles. A single record per CDR3 protein comes from TCRdb applying MiXCR to the 5' RACE reads. This table holds about 1.4 million distinct CDR3 sequences, 45% to 70% found once. Source material: blood. The source of these receptors is a young man in good health.

V is TRBV24-1 and J is TRBJ2-2; D uncertain. Per the germline V gene, CDR1 is KGHDR and CDR2 is SFDVKD. The V gene lost 12 bases and the J gene lost 2 bases, with 9 bases spanning the gap. The CDR3 runs to 12 residues. Here the CDR3 DNA reads TGTGCCTGTGGACCCAACACCGGGGAGCTGTTTTTT. The encoded protein is CACGPNTGELFF.

The rearrangement links TRBV24-1 to TRBJ1-5, with 7 nucleotides matching TRBD1. The CDR3 is 15 residues long. Per germline, CDR1 KGHDR and CDR2 SFDVKD. V trimming: 3 bases; J trimming: 2 bases; junction bases outside the gene matches: 3. The CDR3 loop reads CATSDAGTGNQPQHF. The DNA of the CDR3 is TGTGCCACCAGTGATGCCGGGACAGGCAATCAGCCCCAGCATTTT.

The chain is built from TRBV24-1 and TRBJ2-5; D unresolved. The J call may be mistaken, given a closer DNA end match to TRBJ2-7. Germline V gene lookup returns CDR1 KGHDR and CDR2 SFDVKD. The CDR3 has 13 residues. As DNA, the CDR3 is TGTGCCACCAGTGAGACCGGGCGCTACGAGCAGTACTTC. Translating it yields CATSETGRYEQYF.

The V and J genes are TRBV7-6 and TRBJ2-5, with a weak D call TRBD1 (5 bases). Germline V gene lookup returns CDR1 SGHVS and CDR2 FNYEAQ. Trimming removed 9 bases at V and 4 bases at J, with 15 bases between. The CDR3 covers 13 residues. In DNA, the CDR3 is TGTGCCAGTTATCCAGGGTTAGGAGAGACCCAGTACTTC. Translation: CASYPGLGETQYF.

The J gene is TRBJ1-2, the V gene TRBV29-1, with D unresolved. In germline, CDR1 is SQVTM, CDR2 ANQGSEA. The CDR3 is 11 residues long. V dropped 4 bases and J dropped 4 bases, with 7 bases sitting between them. The CDR3 loop is CSVAESYGYTF. In nucleotides, the CDR3 is TGCAGCGTTGCAGAGAGCTATGGCTACACCTTC.

The chain employs TRBV7-9 and TRBJ2-1; 8 nucleotides align to TRBD1. This CDR3 has 17 amino acids. The germline gives CDR1 SEHNR, CDR2 FQNEAQ (reference sequence). V lost 0 bases and J lost 9; bases outside the gene matches: 13. Here the CDR3 reads CASSLAPTGGFVREQFF. DNA for the CDR3: TGTGCCAGCAGCTTAGCACCCACAGGGGGGTTCGTTCGTGAGCAGTTCTTC. Looking up the rest from reference TRBV7-9 and TRBJ2-1 gives the full variable domain: DTGVSQNPRHKITKRGQNVTFRCDPISEHNRLYWYRQTLGQGPEFLTYFQNEAQLEKSRLLSDRFSAERPKGSFSTLEIQRTEQGDSAMYLCASSLAPTGGFVREQFFGPGTRLTVL.

V is TRBV7-6 and J is TRBJ2-3, with TRBD2 matching 8 bases. CDR3 length: 15 amino acids. The V gene end was trimmed by 1 base and the J gene end by 4 bases; junction bases not matched to a gene: 4. Germline assignment: CDR1 SGHVS and CDR2 FNYEAQ. DNA of the CDR3: TGTGCCAGCAGCTTAGGCGGGGGGCACGCAGATACGCAGTATTTT. This translates into CASSLGGGHADTQYF.

V usage is TRBV5-1 and J usage is TRBJ2-3; the match to TRBD2 covers 9 bases. The trim removed 6 bases at V and 4 bases at J, leaving 15 bases unmatched. Germline V CDR1 and CDR2: SGHRS, YFSETQ. The CDR3 loop spans 17 amino acids. The CDR3, as DNA: TGCGCCAGCATCTTCCTGATAGGTAGCGGGAGCCCAGATACGCAGTATTTT. This encodes CASIFLIGSGSPDTQYF.

Regarding this clonotype: An end of the junction does not agree with germline; a read error may underlie this. CDR3 bases: TGCGCCGGCAGCTTGGCCTCAGGGGCCCTTATCCGCTACGAGCAGTACTTC. Its protein is CAGSLASGALIRYEQYF. This chain joins TRBV5-1 and TRBJ2-4, with a tentative D call TRBD1 (6 bases). Near its end, the DNA agrees better with TRBJ2-7, so the J call may be wrong. CDR3 size: 17 residues. The germline V gene has CDR1 SGHRS and CDR2 YFSETQ.

This clonotype was seen only a few times. The chain has TRBV7-9 and TRBJ2-3; D is ambiguous. The V gene's germline CDR1 is SEHNR and CDR2 FQNEAQ (reference sequence). This CDR3 has 12 residues. V was cut by 8 bases and J by 4 bases, with 10 bases left in between. CDR3 sequence (DNA): TGTGCCAGCCGATTTGGGGCAGATACGCAGTATTTT. Its protein is CASRFGADTQYF.

On this clonotype: A read error may produce the germline difference seen at one junction end. V and J are TRBV6-1 and TRBJ2-5; possible D gene TRBD2, 6 bases. Germline assignment: CDR1 MNHNS and CDR2 SASEGT. The length of the CDR3 is 14 residues. CDR3 in amino acids: CASNELKWGESQYF. For the CDR3, the DNA is TGTGCCAGCAACGAATTAAAATGGGGGGAGAGCCAGTACTTC.

The CDR3 spells CSASSGEVYEQYF. CDR3 DNA sequence: TGCAGTGCCTCTAGCGGGGAGGTCTACGAGCAGTACTTC. The rearrangement uses TRBV20-1 and TRBJ2-7, with TRBD2 matching 9 bases. Looked up from germline, CDR1 is DFQATT and CDR2 is SNEGSKA (reference sequence). Losses at the gene ends were 6 bases for V and 3 bases for J; bases not matched to a gene: 6. The CDR3 contains 13 residues.

The chain employs TRBV20-1 and TRBJ2-1; 7 nucleotides line up with TRBD2. The CDR3 runs 15 residues. CDR1 is DFQATT and CDR2 is SNEGSKA in the germline V gene (reference sequence). V lost 1 base to trimming and J lost 3 bases; unmatched junction nucleotides: 6. CDR3 protein: CSARATTSNYNEQFF. The CDR3 DNA reads as TGCAGTGCTAGAGCGACGACTAGCAACTACAATGAGCAGTTCTTC.

This chain uses TRBV20-1 with TRBJ2-7; TRBD1 matches 7 bases. After removal of 6 bases from V and 2 bases from J, the junction contained 7 bases not matched to a gene. Germline CDR1 DFQATT, CDR2 SNEGSKA (reference sequence). The CDR3 is made up of 13 amino acids. The CDR3 DNA reads TGCAGTGCCAAAAGCGGACAGGCCTACGAGCAGTACTTC. Translated, it gives CSAKSGQAYEQYF.

This clonotype was seen a few times. The chain joins TRBV7-2 to TRBJ2-1, with a tentative D call TRBD1 (6 bases). The CDR3 length is 16 residues. Germline CDR1 SGHTA, CDR2 FQGNSA. With 1 base removed from V and 3 bases from J, the gap between germline ends came to 13 bases. The DNA of the CDR3 is TGTGCCAGCAGCTTAGGTATGAGGGGGAACTACAATGAGCAGTTCTTC. Its translation is CASSLGMRGNYNEQFF.